These 16 T cell receptor beta chains originate from one sample sequenced in a study of tissue T cells after allogeneic stem cell transplantation. The time point was: mouse harvest day 14 after allogeneic transplant. Each mouse received 10^7 T-cell-depleted marrow cells plus 10^6 splenic CD5+ T cells by tail vein. Assay used: immunoSEQ multiplex PCR; TCRdb lists only in-frame clones, some missing. This sample carries fewer than 2,000 clones, roughly 48% of them seen once, and the ten largest clones take roughly 33%. The sequenced sample consisted of spleen. All receptors derive from a female BALB/c mouse given C57BL/6 T cells with graft-versus-host disease after an allogeneic hematopoietic cell transplant.

Comment on this clone: Mouse gene names and germline throughout. With the read ending 1 residue before the CDR3 end, the germline J gene is used to fill in that end. The gene calls are TRBV4 and TRBJ2-4, with 8 bases matching TRBD2. CDR1 is LGHDT, CDR2 YNNKQL, per germline (reference sequence). This CDR3 has 13 amino acids. The V and J ends lost 5 bases and 3 bases, in that order; junction bases with no gene match: 1. CDR3 protein: CASSGDWQNTLYF. CDR3 bases read: TGTGCCAGCAGCGGGGACTGGCAAAACACCTTGTAC.

The table lists this clone with a count of one. Gene labels here are mouse ones. The read stops 1 residue short of the end of the CDR3; the missing end is completed from the germline J gene. This chain links TRBV16 with TRBJ1-4, with a tentative D call TRBD1 (6 bases). V lost 0 bases, J lost 3 bases, and 8 bases lay in between. From germline, CDR1 is SGHSA and CDR2 FRNQAP. This CDR3 has 15 residues. The covered CDR3 bases are TGTGCAAGCAGCTTAGATGGGGGCCCCAACGAAAGATTATTT. As protein: CASSLDGGPNERLF. The whole CDR3 protein is CASSLDGGPNERLFF.

Turning to this clone: The gene symbols are mouse symbols. The CDR3 end is not reached by the read, which stops 1 residue before it; the germline J gene fills it in. V usage is TRBV26 and J usage is TRBJ1-1; D remains unclear. Trimming pared 3 bases from V and 0 bases from J, leaving 5 bases between. This CDR3 is built from 13 residues. From germline, CDR1 is KGHPV and CDR2 FQNQEV (reference sequence). CDR3 protein: CASSLSANTEVFF. The part of the CDR3 DNA that was read is TGTGCCAGCAGTCTATCAGCAAACACAGAAGTCTTC.

For this clone: Genes and germline come from the mouse. The read comes to an end 1 residue before the CDR3 does, leaving the germline J gene to fill in the end. This sequence joins TRBV20 and TRBJ1-4; D may be TRBD1 (6 bases). Germline-derived CDR1 and CDR2 are GFQATS and STVNSAI. The V end lost 3 bases, the J end lost 7 bases, and 12 bases lay between the germline ends. The CDR3 spans 13 residues. CDR3 bases read: TGTGGTGCTAGAAGGGGGGAGGGCGAAAGATTATTT. It codes for CGARRGEGERLF. The complete CDR3 reads CGARRGEGERLFF.

This clone showed up just a few times. The gene symbols are mouse symbols. Read data end 1 residue before the CDR3 end; the end is taken from the germline J gene. V and J are TRBV5 and TRBJ2-1; D is ambiguous. This CDR3 region has 12 residues. Per germline, CDR1 LGHNA and CDR2 YNLKQL (reference sequence). V was cut by 0 bases and J by 11 bases, with 8 bases left in between. The CDR3 DNA, read in part, is TGTGCCAGCAGCCAAGATACACCCAAGCAGTTC. Its protein is CASSQDTPKQF. The whole CDR3 sequence is CASSQDTPKQFF.

This clone rates as large. Each gene name is a mouse one. Sequencing ends 1 residue short of the CDR3 end; the germline J gene provides the rest. V is TRBV13-1 and J is TRBJ2-7; unclear D gene. In germline, CDR1 is NSHNY, CDR2 SYGAGN. There are 11 residues in the CDR3. V shed 5 bases and J shed 0 bases, with 3 bases lying between them. Incomplete CDR3 DNA: TGTGCCAGCAGGCTCTCCTATGAACAGTAC. Translating it yields CASRLSYEQY. The CDR3, in full, reads CASRLSYEQYF.

To note about this clone: A far more abundant clone sits one base away, making this likely a read error. Gene names refer to mouse genes. The CDR3 goes on 1 residue after the read ends, and that part is filled in from the germline J gene. This chain uses TRBV16 with TRBJ2-7; 8 nucleotides line up with TRBD2. CDR1 SGHSA and CDR2 FRNQAP come from the germline V gene. J was trimmed by 5 bases and V by 5 bases; bases with no gene match: 5. This CDR3 has 13 amino acids. CDR3 region: CASSRGGAHEQYF. The sequenced part of the CDR3 DNA is TGTGCAAGCAGCAGGGGGGGCGCCCATGAACAGTAC. The full variable domain, its missing parts supplied by reference TRBV16 and TRBJ2-7, is NAGVIQTPRHKVTGKGQEATLWCEPISGHSAVFWYRQTIVQGLEFLTYFRNQAPIDDSGMPKERFSAQMPNQSHSTLKIQSTQPQDSAVYLCASSRGGAHEQYFGPGTRLTVL.

This clone is medium-sized within its sample. All gene names here are mouse names. Read data end 1 residue before the CDR3 end; the end is taken from the germline J gene. J is TRBJ2-7 and V is TRBV16, with D perhaps being TRBD1 or TRBD2 (5 bases each). Deletions cut 3 bases from V and 7 bases from J, with 13 bases between. Looked up from germline, CDR1 is SGHSA and CDR2 is FRNQAP. The CDR3 contains 13 residues. The CDR3 DNA, read in part, is TGTGCAAGCAGCTTTCTCGGGGGTGGCGAACAGTAC. It encodes CASSFLGGGEQY. The full CDR3 sequence reads CASSFLGGGEQYF.

Points on this clone: Genes and germline come from the mouse. Read data end 1 residue before the CDR3 end; the end is taken from the germline J gene. The rearrangement uses TRBV24 and TRBJ2-7, with 10 bases matching TRBD2. With 8 bases clipped from V and 7 bases from J, the junction kept 8 bases outside the gene matches. The germline V gene encodes CDR1 KGHTA and CDR2 FRNEEI. This CDR3 contains 13 residues. The CDR3 reads CASGDLGGREQYF. The DNA read from the CDR3 is TGTGCCAGCGGTGACCTGGGGGGGCGGGAACAGTAC.

The count of this clone is one. The genes and germline here are from mouse. The sequence runs out 1 residue before the end of the CDR3; the remainder is reconstructed from the germline J gene. This chain connects TRBV26 to TRBJ2-3; 10 nucleotides align to TRBD1. CDR1 is KGHPV and CDR2 is FQNQEV in the germline V gene (reference sequence). Germline trimming cut 4 bases from V and 4 bases from J; bases unmatched to any gene: 2. This CDR3 comprises 14 residues. The CDR3 DNA, read in part, is TGTGCCAGCAGTCCGGGACAGGGGCCAGAAACGCTGTAT. It translates to CASSPGQGPETLY. The whole CDR3 reads CASSPGQGPETLYF.

This clone is large (0.1 to 1%) within its sample. Gene labels here are mouse ones. The CDR3 region is CASGDDEQYF. CDR3 DNA, as far as it was read: TGTGCCAGCGGTGATGATGAACAGTAC. The genes are TRBV13-2 and TRBJ2-7; D gene ambiguous. The read ends 1 residue shy of where the CDR3 ends; the end is completed using the germline J gene. V was trimmed by 0 bases and J by 5 bases, leaving 0 bases between them. The CDR3 has 10 residues. Germline V gene sequence: CDR1 NNHNN, CDR2 SYGAGS (reference sequence).

A note on this clone: The gene symbols are mouse symbols. Read coverage stops 1 residue before the CDR3 terminus; the germline J gene supplies the remainder. The chain uses TRBV19 and TRBJ2-7; 9 bases are a match to TRBD1. After removal of 6 bases from V and 0 bases from J, the junction contained 4 bases not matched to a gene. Germline-derived CDR1 and CDR2 are FNHDT and SITEND (reference sequence). The CDR3 has 14 residues. CDR3 DNA, as far as it was read: TGTGCCAGCACAAAGACAGGGGGCTCCTATGAACAGTAC. Its translation: CASTKTGGSYEQY. The entire CDR3 is CASTKTGGSYEQYF. Based on the CDR3 plus reference TRBV19 and TRBJ2-7, the full variable domain is GGIITQTPKFLIGQEGQKLTLKCQQNFNHDTMYWYRQDSGKGLRLIYYSITENDLQKGDLSEGYDASREKKSSFSLTVTSAQKNEMAVFLCASTKTGGSYEQYFGPGTRLTVL.

This clone is large within its sample. Gene names are mouse gene names. The read is 1 residue too short to cover the CDR3 end, so that end is filled in from the germline J gene. The rearrangement links TRBV13-3 to TRBJ2-4; 13 nucleotides align to TRBD2. The V gene end was trimmed by 4 bases and the J gene end by 2 bases; junction bases not matched to a gene: 4. CDR3 length equals 16 residues. Germline lookup yields CDR1 NNHDY and CDR2 SYVADS. The CDR3 here is CASSPGTGGVQNTLYF. Incomplete CDR3 DNA: TGTGCCAGCAGTCCCGGGACTGGGGGGGTTCAAAACACCTTGTAC.

Concerning this clone: Any gene name here is a mouse gene name. Read data end 1 residue before the CDR3 end; the end is taken from the germline J gene. The rearrangement uses TRBV12-1 and TRBJ2-4, with D uncertain. The CDR3 loop spans 14 amino acids. Trimming removed 0 bases from V and 0 bases from J, with 6 bases in between. Germline values: CDR1 SGHSN, CDR2 HYEKVE. This chain's CDR3 is CASSLYNSQNTLYF. Incomplete CDR3 DNA: TGTGCCAGCTCTCTCTACAATAGTCAAAACACCTTGTAC.

Worth noting for this clone: Genes and germline come from the mouse. The read is 1 residue too short to cover the CDR3 end, so that end is filled in from the germline J gene. The chain uses TRBV5 and TRBJ2-5; D tentatively fits TRBD1 or TRBD2 (5 bases each). Trimming pared 0 bases from V and 2 bases from J, leaving 9 bases between. Germline V gives CDR1 LGHNA, CDR2 YNLKQL (reference sequence). The CDR3 totals 15 residues. This CDR3 reads CASSQDGASQDTQYF. CDR3 DNA, as far as it was read: TGTGCCAGCAGCCAAGATGGGGCATCCCAAGACACCCAGTAC.

On this clone itself: Each gene name is a mouse one. The DNA ends 1 residue before the CDR3 does, and the rest of the CDR3 is filled in from the germline J gene. V is TRBV13-1 and J is TRBJ2-5; TRBD1 agrees at 12 bases. Germline CDR1 NSHNY, CDR2 SYGAGN. The V segment lost 4 bases and the J segment 6 bases; nucleotides outside the gene matches: 6. The CDR3 contains 15 residues. The covered CDR3 bases are TGTGCCAGCAGTCCCGGGACAGGGGGCTGGGACACCCAGTAC. This codes for CASSPGTGGWDTQY. The full CDR3 protein is CASSPGTGGWDTQYF.